The 28 T cell receptor beta chains below were found in one sample sequenced in a study of CD8 T cells in ankylosing spondylitis. Via MiXCR, TCRdb re-called the 5' RACE reads, giving one row per CDR3 protein. The data hold 10,000 to 15,000 distinct CDR3 sequences, with under 3.5% observed a single time. The sequencing sample was made of blood, either unsorted or a sorted T cell fraction (not recorded which). Receptors originate from a male donor with ankylosing spondylitis or in good health (not recorded which).

This clonotype qualifies as medium-sized (0.01 to 0.1%). The rearrangement joins TRBV9 to TRBJ2-3; 14 nucleotides line up with TRBD2. Germline CDR1 reads SGDLS; CDR2 reads YYNGEE. The CDR3 runs to 16 residues. V trimming: 5 bases; J trimming: 3 bases; junction bases outside the gene matches: 5. The CDR3 here is CASSRLAGGPTDTQYF. CDR3 bases: TGTGCCAGCAGTAGACTAGCGGGGGGGCCGACAGATACGCAGTATTTT. The full variable domain, rest sourced from reference TRBV9 and TRBJ2-3, is DSGVTQTPKHLITATGQRVTLRCSPRSGDLSVYWYQQSLDQGLQFLIQYYNGEERAKGNILERFSAQQFPDLHSELNLSSLELGDSALYFCASSRLAGGPTDTQYFGPGTRLTVL.

This clonotype was seen at least ten times. The V gene is TRBV9, the J gene TRBJ2-1; 8 bases are shared with TRBD2. Trimming took 3 bases from V and 5 from J; bases not matched to a gene: 10. Germline CDR1 and CDR2: SGDLS and YYNGEE. The CDR3 is 16 residues long. The CDR3 protein is CASSGLLTLADNEQFF. The CDR3 DNA follows: TGTGCCAGCAGCGGACTCCTCACACTAGCGGACAATGAGCAGTTCTTC.

In the case of this clonotype: At one end, the junction sequence differs from germline, possibly due to a read error. The V call is TRBV9, the J call TRBJ1-2, with 9 bases aligning to TRBD1. Germline CDR1 is SGDLS and CDR2 is YYNGEE. This CDR3 is built from 14 residues. The CDR3 spells CANSPGTGHRGYTF. The CDR3 coding sequence is TGTGCCAACAGCCCAGGGACAGGGCACAGGGGCTACACCTTC.

This clonotype has at least ten counts. The chain couples TRBV9 to TRBJ2-3, with D hard to call. The CDR3 extends over 14 amino acids. V was clipped by 2 bases and J by 6 bases, with 13 bases between them. Per germline, CDR1 SGDLS and CDR2 YYNGEE. CDR3: CASSVRLVEDTQYF. For the CDR3, the DNA is TGTGCCAGCAGCGTTCGACTTGTCGAGGATACGCAGTATTTT.

This clonotype was seen many times. This chain uses TRBV9 with TRBJ2-2, with TRBD2 identical over 8 bases. Germline V gene sequence: CDR1 SGDLS, CDR2 YYNGEE. CDR3 size: 16 residues. With V trimmed by 2 bases and J by 0 bases, 3 bases remained unmatched. The CDR3: CASSVGLVPNTGELFF. In nucleotides, the CDR3 is TGTGCCAGCAGCGTGGGACTAGTCCCGAACACCGGGGAGCTGTTTTTT.

In its sample, this clonotype was seen many times. J is TRBJ2-1 and V is TRBV9; 7 bases agree with TRBD2. Germline V gives CDR1 SGDLS, CDR2 YYNGEE. CDR3 size: 14 residues. Trimming took 4 bases from V and 7 from J; bases not matched to a gene: 8. The CDR3: CASSSRTRGNEQFF. The CDR3 DNA reads as TGTGCCAGCAGCTCCCGGACTAGAGGAAATGAGCAGTTCTTC.

In this sample, this clonotype turned up a few times. The V gene is TRBV9, the J gene TRBJ1-4; 10 bases align to TRBD1. The CDR3 length is 17 residues. CDR1 and CDR2 from the germline V gene are SGDLS and YYNGEE. J gave up 6 bases and V 1 base, and 9 bases lay outside the gene matches. The CDR3: CASSVRGQGIGDEKLFF. The CDR3 DNA reads TGTGCCAGCAGCGTAAGGGGACAGGGGATAGGCGATGAAAAACTGTTTTTT.

At least ten counts were recorded for this clonotype. The chain uses TRBV9 and TRBJ1-6, with no clear D. V shed 0 bases and J shed 3 bases, with 4 bases lying between them. The germline CDR1 and CDR2 sequences are SGDLS and YYNGEE. CDR3 length: 14 residues. Written as DNA, the CDR3 is TGTGCCAGCAGCGTAGACAGCTATAATTCACCCCTCCACTTT. This gives the protein CASSVDSYNSPLHF.

This clonotype was found many times. The chain joins TRBV9 to TRBJ2-1; TRBD2 matches at 7 bases. V was pared by 0 bases and J by 9 bases, with 3 bases of the junction left unmatched. Germline V gene sequence: CDR1 SGDLS, CDR2 YYNGEE. The CDR3 consists of 13 residues. The CDR3 sequence is CASSVDLAGEQFF. CDR3 DNA sequence: TGTGCCAGCAGCGTAGATTTAGCGGGTGAGCAGTTCTTC.

This clonotype was found many times. V is TRBV9 and J is TRBJ2-7; D ambiguous. The V end lost 1 base, the J end lost 3 bases, and 8 bases lay between the germline ends. Germline V gene sequence: CDR1 SGDLS, CDR2 YYNGEE. The CDR3 contains 13 residues. The CDR3 nucleotides read TGTGCCAGCAGCGTACAAGATGACTACGAGCAGTACTTC. Its protein is CASSVQDDYEQYF.

Ten or more counts support this clonotype. The chain links TRBV9 to TRBJ1-2; weak D call: TRBD1 (5 bases). CDR3 size: 13 residues. V lost 0 bases and J lost 4, with 7 bases in between. From germline, CDR1 is SGDLS and CDR2 YYNGEE. The CDR3 here is CASSVGQGYGYTF. CDR3 nucleotides: TGTGCCAGCAGCGTAGGGCAGGGCTATGGCTACACCTTC.

This clonotype was seen repeatedly, ten times or more. This sequence joins TRBV9 and TRBJ2-3; possibly TRBD2 for D (6 bases). The V and J ends lost 3 bases and 4 bases respectively, with 15 bases between them. The CDR3 loop spans 15 amino acids. The germline gives CDR1 SGDLS, CDR2 YYNGEE. DNA for the CDR3: TGTGCCAGCAGCGGGGCGAGGACTACCTCAGATACGCAGTATTTT. Translating it yields CASSGARTTSDTQYF.

This clonotype was observed at least ten times. The chain carries TRBV9 and TRBJ1-1; 8 positions agree with TRBD1. The CDR3 spans 13 residues. CDR1 is SGDLS and CDR2 is YYNGEE in the germline V gene. V lost 4 bases and J lost 5; bases outside the gene matches: 4. The DNA of the CDR3 is TGTGCCAGCAGCTCCAGGGGGCCTACTGAAGCTTTCTTT. Amino acid sequence: CASSSRGPTEAFF.

This clonotype came up many times. This chain links TRBV10-1 with TRBJ1-5; maybe TRBD1 (6 bases). The V gene lost 7 bases and the J gene lost 3 bases, with 22 bases spanning the gap. This CDR3 spans 17 amino acids. Germline assignment: CDR1 WNHNN and CDR2 SYGVQD (reference sequence). The CDR3 DNA is TGCGCCAGCAATCGAAACTTGGGGGCGCAACTCAATCAGCCCCAGCATTTT. Translation: CASNRNLGAQLNQPQHF.

This clonotype was counted ten times or more. The chain carries TRBV9 and TRBJ2-3; no reliable D call. The CDR3 length is 16 residues. Per germline, CDR1 SGDLS and CDR2 YYNGEE. Trimming removed 0 bases from V and 4 bases from J, with 15 bases in between. This CDR3 is CASSVVGPPGADTQYF. DNA for the CDR3: TGTGCCAGCAGCGTAGTAGGGCCCCCAGGCGCAGATACGCAGTATTTT.

There are many counts of this clonotype. This chain uses TRBV9 with TRBJ2-3, with 11 bases that match TRBD2. The CDR3 is 14 amino acids. The ends lost 7 bases at V and 5 bases at J; junction bases unmatched: 6. From germline, CDR1 is SGDLS and CDR2 YYNGEE. CDR3 coding DNA: TGTGCCAGCGGCACTAGCGGGGGCGTAGATACGCAGTATTTT. As protein: CASGTSGGVDTQYF.

This clonotype is medium-sized within its sample. J is TRBJ2-5 and V is TRBV24-1; 8 bases fit TRBD1. V lost 3 bases and J lost 2; bases outside the gene matches: 4. This CDR3 region has 15 residues. The germline gives CDR1 KGHDR, CDR2 SFDVKD. DNA of the CDR3: TGTGCCACCAGTGATAGGGACAGGCCTCAAGAGACCCAGTACTTC. Translating it yields CATSDRDRPQETQYF.

This clonotype is medium-sized. The chain links TRBV9 to TRBJ2-7; 11 nucleotides match TRBD2. The CDR3 has 14 residues. The V segment lost 1 base and the J segment 7 bases; nucleotides outside the gene matches: 4. The germline CDR1 and CDR2 sequences are SGDLS and YYNGEE. This chain's CDR3 is CASSVTSGSGEQYF. The CDR3, as DNA: TGTGCCAGCAGCGTAACTAGCGGGAGCGGGGAGCAGTACTTC.

This clonotype occurred many times. The chain uses TRBV9 and TRBJ2-5, with D possibly TRBD1 on 6 matching bases. This CDR3 region has 13 residues. The germline CDR1 and CDR2 sequences are SGDLS and YYNGEE. V was trimmed by 0 bases and J by 4 bases, leaving 7 bases between them. CDR3 loop: CASSVEGGETQYF. In DNA form, the CDR3 reads TGTGCCAGCAGCGTAGAAGGGGGAGAGACCCAGTACTTC.

This clonotype has ten or more counts. This rearrangement joins TRBV9 to TRBJ1-1; tentatively, D is TRBD1 (5 bases). Germline V gene lookup returns CDR1 SGDLS and CDR2 YYNGEE. The CDR3 has 17 amino acids. Trimming pared 4 bases from V and 0 bases from J, leaving 19 bases between. The CDR3: CASSPRSRAGMNTEAFF. The CDR3 nucleotides read TGTGCCAGCAGCCCCCGGTCCAGGGCAGGGATGAACACTGAAGCTTTCTTT.

In regard to this clonotype: At one end, the junction sequence differs from germline, possibly due to a read error. This sequence joins TRBV9 and TRBJ1-1, with D perhaps TRBD1 (6 bases). This CDR3 comprises 15 residues. CDR1 and CDR2 from the germline V gene are SGDLS and YYNGEE. This CDR3 reads CTSSVDPTGNTEAFF. CDR3 nucleotide sequence: TGTACCAGCAGCGTAGACCCCACAGGGAACACTGAGGCTTTCTTT.

This clonotype was picked up many times. The chain joins TRBV9 to TRBJ2-1; TRBD2 matches 13 bases. This CDR3 region has 18 residues. V lost 2 bases to trimming and J lost 3 bases; unmatched junction nucleotides: 8. CDR1 is SGDLS and CDR2 is YYNGEE in the germline V gene. CDR3 residues: CASSVGIWTSGSYNEQFF. CDR3 nucleotide sequence: TGTGCCAGCAGCGTGGGAATTTGGACTAGCGGGAGCTACAATGAGCAGTTCTTC.

There are many counts of this clonotype. This chain links TRBV9 with TRBJ2-7, with TRBD2 matching 7 bases. Germline loops: CDR1 SGDLS, CDR2 YYNGEE. J gave up 2 bases and V 2 bases, and 4 bases lay outside the gene matches. There are 14 residues in the CDR3. This CDR3 reads CASSVGGSTYEQYF. The CDR3 DNA sequence: TGTGCCAGCAGCGTGGGCGGGAGTACCTACGAGCAGTACTTC.

Within the sample, this clonotype is medium-sized. The rearrangement uses TRBV9 and TRBJ2-3; D is perhaps TRBD1 or TRBD2 (5 bases each). CDR1 is SGDLS, CDR2 YYNGEE, per germline. V was cut by 4 bases and J by 6 bases, with 18 bases left in between. CDR3 length equals 15 residues. The CDR3 is CASSIDPGRPDTQYF. CDR3 DNA: TGTGCCAGCAGCATCGACCCGGGACGCCCGGATACGCAGTATTTT.

This clonotype is medium-sized within its sample. The rearrangement joins TRBV9 to TRBJ1-5; unclear D gene. The germline gives CDR1 SGDLS, CDR2 YYNGEE. This CDR3 comprises 13 residues. Deletions cut 0 bases from V and 9 bases from J, with 10 bases between. The CDR3 here is CASSVGGRGPQHF. CDR3 nucleotides: TGTGCCAGCAGCGTAGGAGGGAGAGGGCCCCAGCATTTT.

This clonotype has ten or more counts. The rearrangement links TRBV9 to TRBJ2-7; 7 bases are shared with TRBD1. The CDR3 is made up of 13 amino acids. V lost 3 bases and J lost 7; bases outside the gene matches: 7. Germline V lookup: CDR1 SGDLS, CDR2 YYNGEE. The CDR3 sequence: CASSGGQTSEQYF. In DNA, the CDR3 is TGTGCCAGCAGCGGGGGACAGACTTCTGAGCAGTACTTC. The full variable domain, rest sourced from reference TRBV9 and TRBJ2-7, is DSGVTQTPKHLITATGQRVTLRCSPRSGDLSVYWYQQSLDQGLQFLIQYYNGEERAKGNILERFSAQQFPDLHSELNLSSLELGDSALYFCASSGGQTSEQYFGPGTRLTVT.

This clonotype was detected ten times or more. The chain carries TRBV9 and TRBJ2-2, with a weak D call TRBD2 (7 bases). This CDR3 spans 15 amino acids. Germline assignment: CDR1 SGDLS and CDR2 YYNGEE. The V end lost 4 bases, the J end lost 9 bases, and 19 bases lay between the germline ends. The CDR3: CASSWGGQSHRELFF. DNA for the CDR3: TGTGCCAGCAGCTGGGGGGGCCAATCCCACCGGGAGCTGTTTTTT.

This clonotype came up many times. The chain recombines TRBV9 with TRBJ2-5, with TRBD1 as a possible D gene (5 bases). V gave up 6 bases and J gave up 7 bases, with 16 bases separating them. The CDR3 spans 13 residues. Germline loops: CDR1 SGDLS, CDR2 YYNGEE. In DNA, the CDR3 is TGTGCCAGCACCCCAGGGTATGAAGGGACCCAGTACTTC. Protein: CASTPGYEGTQYF.